The 28 T cell receptor beta chains in this list originate from one sample, sequenced in a study of blood T cells in healthy people across ages. PCR was performed a second time for roughly 6 to 12 cycles using a sample-barcoded 5' primer and a J-beta primer mix. TCRdb passed the 5' RACE reads through MiXCR, listing each CDR3 protein once. This sample yields fewer than 750,000 distinct CDR3 sequences, of which about 51% are seen a single time; about 14% belongs to the top ten. The specimen sequenced was blood. These receptors were obtained from a woman over 75 in good health.

A word on this clonotype: A much bigger clone sits one base away, suggesting this may be a read error. The rearrangement joins TRBV7-9 to TRBJ2-1; 10 positions agree with TRBD2. Germline V gives CDR1 SEHNR, CDR2 FQNEAQ (reference sequence). The CDR3 has 16 residues. The V gene end was trimmed by 3 bases and the J gene end by 8 bases; junction bases not matched to a gene: 10. DNA of the CDR3: TGTGCCAGCAGCTTGAGGGGGGGGACTAGCGACCATGAGCAGTTCTTC. Its protein product is CASSLRGGTSDHEQFF.

This chain connects TRBV4-2 to TRBJ2-7; no reliable D call. CDR1 is LGHNA and CDR2 is YNFKEQ in the germline V gene. Trimming left V 0 bases short and J 3 bases short, with 12 bases between. This CDR3 is built from 15 residues. The CDR3 nucleotides are TGTGCCAGCAGCCAAGAATGTAGATTAGTCTACGAGCAGTACTTC. As protein: CASSQECRLVYEQYF.

Points on this clonotype: It may be a read error: a sequence one base away is much more abundant. The rearrangement uses TRBV5-1 and TRBJ1-1; unclear D gene. Germline values: CDR1 SGHRS, CDR2 YFSETQ. The CDR3 consists of 12 residues. Trimming removed 0 bases from V and 3 bases from J, with 3 bases in between. The CDR3 sequence is CASSLVDTEAFF. As DNA, the CDR3 is TGCGCCAGCAGCTTGGTCGACACTGAAGCTTTCTTT. The variable domain in full, with the rest retrieved from reference TRBV5-1 and TRBJ1-1, is KAGVTQTPRYLIKTRGQQVTLSCSPISGHRSVSWYQQTPGQGLQFLFEYFSETQRNKGNFPGRFSGRQFSNSRSEMNVSTLELGDSALYLCASSLVDTEAFFGQGTRLTVV.

In DNA form, the CDR3 reads TGTGCCAGTGGACCGGGACAGGGGTTTGAGCAGTACTTC. This translates into CASGPGQGFEQYF. This sequence joins TRBV6-4 and TRBJ2-7; 10 positions match TRBD1. This CDR3 spans 13 amino acids. The V segment lost 9 bases and the J segment 7 bases; nucleotides outside the gene matches: 9. The germline V gene encodes CDR1 MRHNA and CDR2 SNTAGT.

This clonotype was observed once. V gene TRBV20-1 combines with J gene TRBJ2-7; D assignment may be TRBD1 or TRBD2 (5 bases each). The DNA end favors TRBJ2-5, so the J call may be wrong. Germline V CDR1 and CDR2: DFQATT, SNEGSKA (reference sequence). The CDR3 runs to 12 residues. CDR3 sequence reads: CSARVGVETQYF. CDR3 DNA sequence: TGCAGTGCTAGGGTGGGGGTGGAGACCCAGTACTTC.

The chain is built from TRBV4-2 and TRBJ2-5, with D tentatively TRBD1 (5 bases). Trimming pared 5 bases from V and 11 bases from J, leaving 24 bases between. The germline V gene encodes CDR1 LGHNA and CDR2 YNFKEQ. This CDR3 has 15 residues. This CDR3 is CASSSRGQGLNEQYF. The DNA of the CDR3 is TGTGCCAGCAGCTCAAGAGGCCAGGGCCTGAATGAGCAGTACTTC.

With regard to this clonotype: A read error may be the cause here, since a much bigger clone is one base away. The chain recombines TRBV7-2 with TRBJ2-7, with TRBD1 as a possible D gene (6 bases). The CDR3 contains 13 residues. Germline V gene sequence: CDR1 SGHTA, CDR2 FQGNSA. The CDR3 DNA follows: TGTGTCAGCAGCCAAGGGGGCTCCTACGAGCAGTACTTC. It specifies CVSSQGGSYEQYF.

This clonotype was detected only a few times. The chain carries TRBV10-3 and TRBJ2-5; tentatively, D is TRBD2 (7 bases). The germline V and J ends were trimmed by 6 bases and 5 bases, with 16 bases remaining between them. The CDR3 spans 14 residues. Germline V lookup: CDR1 ENHRY, CDR2 SYGVKD. CDR3 sequence: CAISAGAQWETQYF. The CDR3 DNA reads TGTGCCATCAGCGCGGGGGCCCAATGGGAGACCCAGTACTTC.

V usage is TRBV21-1 and J usage is TRBJ1-1; the DNA was not compared with TRBD1, the D call given in the table. TRBV21-1 is assigned pseudogene status. The CDR3 runs 15 residues. In DNA, the CDR3 is TGCGCCAGCAGGCTACTAAGGGCAGGGGGCACTGAAGCTTTCTTT. Amino acid sequence: CASRLLRAGGTEAFF.

This clonotype has a single count. This may be a read error, as it is one base from a much larger clone. The chain uses TRBV20-1 and TRBJ2-1; tentatively, D is TRBD2 (6 bases). Deletions cut 6 bases from V and 3 bases from J, with 24 bases between. The CDR3 spans 17 residues. Germline loops: CDR1 DFQATT, CDR2 SNEGSKA (reference sequence). Here the CDR3 DNA reads TGCAGTGCCCTATCCATCACGGGACGAGCGGGCTACAATGAGCAGTTCTTC. Translating gives CSALSITGRAGYNEQFF.

This clonotype has only a few counts. The gene calls are TRBV6-6 and TRBJ1-1; tentatively, D is TRBD1 (5 bases). V was clipped by 6 bases and J by 2 bases, with 19 bases between them. CDR1 is MNHNY, CDR2 SVGAGI, per germline (reference sequence). The length of the CDR3 is 16 residues. The CDR3 loop is CASSPRGLGSNTEAFF. CDR3 DNA sequence: TGTGCCAGCAGCCCCCGGGGGTTGGGCAGCAACACTGAAGCTTTCTTT.

The V call is TRBV7-2, the J call TRBJ2-3, with D tentatively TRBD2 (6 bases). Per germline, CDR1 SGHTA and CDR2 FQGNSA. The CDR3 spans 16 residues. V shed 0 bases and J shed 2 bases, with 12 bases lying between them. The CDR3: CASSLAAGMHTDTQYF. CDR3 nucleotides: TGTGCCAGCAGCTTAGCGGCGGGAATGCACACAGATACGCAGTATTTT.

V and J are TRBV27 and TRBJ2-7; possibly TRBD2 for D (6 bases). Germline CDR1 and CDR2: MNHEY and SMNVEV (reference sequence). The CDR3 extends over 16 amino acids. Trimming shortened V by 4 bases and J by 3 bases, and 19 bases separated the two germline ends. CDR3 residues: CASSWRALDGHYEQYF. Written as DNA, the CDR3 is TGTGCCAGCAGTTGGAGGGCTCTGGACGGACACTACGAGCAGTACTTC.

The chain uses TRBV2 and TRBJ2-7, with TRBD1 identical over 7 bases. The length of the CDR3 is 12 residues. The germline V gene encodes CDR1 SNHLY and CDR2 FYNNEI. V lost 8 bases and J lost 4; bases outside the gene matches: 5. CDR3 sequence reads: CASQTGIYEQYF. For the CDR3, the DNA is TGTGCCAGCCAGACAGGGATTTACGAGCAGTACTTC. Full variable domain (rest looked up from reference TRBV2 and TRBJ2-7): EPEVTQTPSHQVTQMGQEVILRCVPISNHLYFYWYRQILGQKVEFLVSFYNNEISEKSEIFDDQFSVERPDGSNFTLKIRSTKLEDSAMYFCASQTGIYEQYFGPGTRLTVT.

In this sample, this clonotype turned up many times. The chain has TRBV5-1 and TRBJ2-1; no clear D gene. Looked up from germline, CDR1 is SGHRS and CDR2 is YFSETQ. This CDR3 has 15 residues. V lost 4 bases and J lost 0, with 11 bases in between. The CDR3 region is CASSPPPGSYNEQFF. The DNA of the CDR3 is TGCGCCAGCAGCCCACCGCCCGGCTCCTACAATGAGCAGTTCTTC.

This clonotype was picked up many times. The J gene is TRBJ1-1, the V gene TRBV6-6, with 9 bases aligning to TRBD1. V shed 6 bases, J shed 1 base, and the junction held 6 bases outside the gene matches. Germline assignment: CDR1 MNHNY and CDR2 SVGAGI (reference sequence). This CDR3 contains 15 residues. CDR3 DNA sequence: TGTGCCAGCAGCTCTCAACAGGGGGCGAACACTGAAGCTTTCTTT. The encoded protein is CASSSQQGANTEAFF.

This clonotype was detected only a few times. The chain is built from TRBV12-3 or TRBV12-4 and TRBJ2-3; 12 bases are shared with TRBD2. The CDR3 consists of 16 residues. The trim removed 2 bases at V and 7 bases at J, leaving 7 bases unmatched. CDR3 sequence (DNA): TGTGCCAGCAGTTTACCTAGCGGGAGGGCCTTATATACGCAGTATTTT. As protein: CASSLPSGRALYTQYF.

This clonotype was detected many times. The chain joins TRBV18 to TRBJ1-1; D possibly corresponds to TRBD1 (5 bases). The CDR3 runs 15 residues. Between the trimmed V and J ends, which lost 3 bases and 4 bases, there was a span of 15 bases. The germline V gene has CDR1 KGHSH and CDR2 LQKENI. CDR3 in amino acids: CASSPEEGARTEAFF. The CDR3 nucleotides are TGTGCCAGCTCACCGGAGGAAGGGGCTCGCACTGAAGCTTTCTTT.

This clonotype has a count of ten or more. This chain uses TRBV12-3 or TRBV12-4 with TRBJ1-2; 8 positions match TRBD1. The CDR3 loop spans 13 amino acids. V trimming: 4 bases; J trimming: 8 bases; junction bases outside the gene matches: 6. DNA of the CDR3: TGTGCCAGCAGTTATGACAGGGGACGGGGCTACACCTTC. Protein product: CASSYDRGRGYTF.

V gene TRBV9 combines with J gene TRBJ2-1; tentatively, D is TRBD1 (5 bases). The J call is uncertain, as TRBJ2-7 better fits the DNA end. CDR1 and CDR2 from the germline V gene are SGDLS and YYNGEE. The CDR3 has 15 amino acids. This CDR3 is CASSVEGQSYNEQYF. CDR3 DNA: TGTGCCAGCAGCGTAGAGGGGCAGTCCTACAATGAGCAGTACTTC.

Regarding this clonotype: A much larger clone is a single base away; this may be a read error. The chain recombines TRBV29-1 with TRBJ2-3; D unclear. The CDR3 has 11 amino acids. CDR1 and CDR2 (germline): SQVTM, ANQGSEA. Trimming shortened V by 3 bases and J by 4 bases, and 5 bases separated the two germline ends. CDR3 nucleotide sequence: TGCAGCGTTGACAGCCCAGATACGCAGTATTTT. Translating gives CSVDSPDTQYF.

The sample holds many counts of this clonotype. The CDR3 sequence: CSVARQGQADTQYF. For the CDR3, the DNA is TGCAGCGTTGCTCGGCAGGGTCAGGCAGATACGCAGTATTTT. This chain uses TRBV29-1 with TRBJ2-3, with a weak D call TRBD1 (5 bases). CDR1 is SQVTM and CDR2 is ANQGSEA in the germline V gene. The CDR3 totals 14 residues. The V end was cut by 4 bases, the J end by 4 bases, with 15 bases between.

The sample holds many counts of this clonotype. CDR3 amino acids: CASSFLPQGTYGYTF. The CDR3 nucleotides read TGTGCCAGCAGCTTCCTCCCACAGGGCACCTATGGCTACACCTTC. The chain is built from TRBV7-2 and TRBJ1-2, with D perhaps matching TRBD1 (6 bases). CDR3 length: 15 amino acids. V was trimmed by 3 bases and J by 4 bases, leaving 15 bases between them. Germline V gives CDR1 SGHTA, CDR2 FQGNSA. The complete variable domain, with remaining parts taken from reference TRBV7-2 and TRBJ1-2, reads GAGVSQSPSNKVTEKGKDVELRCDPISGHTALYWYRQSLGQGLEFLIYFQGNSAPDKSGLPSDRFSAERTGGSVSTLTIQRTQQEDSAVYLCASSFLPQGTYGYTFGSGTRLTVV.

This clonotype was counted many times. The chain has TRBV5-1 and TRBJ2-3, with TRBD2 matching 9 bases. The germline CDR1 and CDR2 sequences are SGHRS and YFSETQ. The CDR3 runs 14 residues. Unmatched junction bases numbered 1, after V lost 2 bases and J lost 3 bases. The CDR3 DNA is TGCGCCAGCAGCTTTAGCGGGAGTACAGATACGCAGTATTTT. Protein sequence: CASSFSGSTDTQYF. The full variable domain, its missing parts supplied by reference TRBV5-1 and TRBJ2-3, is KAGVTQTPRYLIKTRGQQVTLSCSPISGHRSVSWYQQTPGQGLQFLFEYFSETQRNKGNFPGRFSGRQFSNSRSEMNVSTLELGDSALYLCASSFSGSTDTQYFGPGTRLTVL.

The sample holds many counts of this clonotype. This chain joins TRBV2 and TRBJ2-1; TRBD2 might be the D (6 bases). The CDR3 has 14 residues. V lost 7 bases, J lost 10 bases, and 20 bases lay in between. Germline V lookup: CDR1 SNHLY, CDR2 FYNNEI. The CDR3 DNA follows: TGTGCCAGCAACGGCGGGAAGAAAAGAGGCGAGCAGTTCTTC. Translated, it gives CASNGGKKRGEQFF.

The gene calls are TRBV20-1 and TRBJ2-6; D possibly corresponds to TRBD1 (5 bases). The CDR3 extends over 16 amino acids. CDR1 and CDR2 from the germline V gene are DFQATT and SNEGSKA (reference sequence). V lost 1 base, J lost 0 bases, and 10 bases lay in between. The CDR3 is CSARVGANSGANVLTF. The CDR3 DNA sequence: TGCAGTGCTAGAGTAGGGGCCAACTCTGGGGCCAACGTCCTGACTTTC.

The table lists this clonotype with a few counts. V gene TRBV6-1 combines with J gene TRBJ1-2; 8 bases fit TRBD1. The CDR3 contains 13 residues. V gave up 5 bases and J gave up 7 bases; unmatched junction bases: 6. The germline CDR1 and CDR2 sequences are MNHNS and SASEGT. The DNA for the CDR3 is TGTGCCAGCAGTATTCAGGGGGCAGCTGGCTACACCTTC. Amino acid sequence: CASSIQGAAGYTF.

This clonotype showed up many times. The V and J genes are TRBV5-6 and TRBJ2-1; D is perhaps TRBD2 (6 bases). V dropped 4 bases and J dropped 3 bases, with 14 bases sitting between them. From germline, CDR1 is SGHDT and CDR2 YYEEEE. This CDR3 has 15 amino acids. The CDR3 reads CASSLVGGYYNEQFF. The CDR3 DNA follows: TGTGCCAGCAGCCTGGTGGGGGGATACTACAATGAGCAGTTCTTC.